These 16 T cell receptor beta chains share one sample of origin, sequenced in a study of blood T cell repertoires in COVID-19. Clones were sequenced by immunoSEQ multiplex PCR, and TCRdb holds only the in-frame ones, with some missing. The sample consists of roughly 150,000 clones, about 89% of them appearing once. The sample comprised peripheral blood. These receptors all come from a man aged 80 or over with acute or convalescent COVID-19.

The rearrangement links TRBV28 to TRBJ2-5; the match to TRBD2 covers 12 bases. Germline CDR1 is MDHEN and CDR2 is SYDVKM. This CDR3 comprises 17 residues. The J segment lost 4 bases and the V segment lost 4 bases, leaving 10 bases of the junction unmatched. Here the CDR3 DNA reads TGTGCCAGCAGTTGGCTAGCGGGAGGGCGTGTTGGAGAGACCCAGTACTTC. Its protein product is CASSWLAGGRVGETQYF.

The chain links TRBV3-1 (or the pseudogene TRBV3-2) to TRBJ2-3; 8 bases are a match to TRBD2. CDR3 size: 15 residues. Germline trimming cut 8 bases from V and 4 bases from J; bases unmatched to any gene: 11. From germline, CDR1 is LGHDT and CDR2 YNNKEL (reference sequence). The CDR3: CASQTKRGISDTQYF. The CDR3 DNA is TGTGCCAGCCAAACCAAGCGGGGGATATCAGATACGCAGTATTTT.

This clone has only one observation. The chain couples TRBV28 to TRBJ2-7; 11 bases line up with TRBD1. V lost 5 bases, J lost 0 bases, and 15 bases stayed unmatched. This CDR3 is 19 amino acids long. Germline CDR1 reads MDHEN; CDR2 reads SYDVKM. CDR3 bases: TGTGCCAGCAGTGACCCAGGACAGGGGGCGCGGCTGATCTCCTACGAGCAGTACTTC. Translated: CASSDPGQGARLISYEQYF.

The rearrangement uses TRBV5-1 and TRBJ2-7; 10 bases align to TRBD2. The CDR3 loop spans 15 amino acids. The J segment lost 6 bases and the V segment lost 0 bases, leaving 6 bases of the junction unmatched. The germline gives CDR1 SGHRS, CDR2 YFSETQ. The DNA for the CDR3 is TGCGCCAGCAGCTTGGCGGCTAGCGGGAGAGGCGAGCAGTACTTC. This codes for CASSLAASGRGEQYF.

The chain employs TRBV3-1 (or the pseudogene TRBV3-2) and TRBJ2-7; 12 nucleotides align to TRBD1. CDR1 LGHDT and CDR2 YNNKEL come from the germline V gene (reference sequence). The CDR3 totals 13 residues. The V gene end was trimmed by 3 bases and the J gene end by 11 bases; junction bases not matched to a gene: 5. The CDR3 sequence is CASSQGQGAKKYF. The CDR3, as DNA: TGTGCCAGCAGCCAGGGACAGGGGGCGAAAAAGTACTTC.

The V and J genes are TRBV18 and TRBJ1-1; TRBD1 might be the D (5 bases). The V end lost 3 bases, the J end lost 0 bases, and 8 bases lay between the germline ends. CDR1 is KGHSH, CDR2 LQKENI, per germline. The CDR3 consists of 14 residues. The CDR3 region is CASSPDSMNTEAFF. The CDR3 DNA is TGTGCCAGCTCACCCGACAGCATGAACACTGAAGCTTTCTTT.

The V call is TRBV29-1, the J call TRBJ2-7, with 8 bases identical to TRBD2. Germline V gene sequence: CDR1 SQVTM, CDR2 ANQGSEA. After removal of 4 bases from V and 2 bases from J, the junction contained 10 bases not matched to a gene. The CDR3 has 15 residues. The CDR3: CSVVRRERGTYEQYF. CDR3 nucleotides: TGCAGCGTTGTCCGCCGGGAGCGGGGGACCTACGAGCAGTACTTC.

The gene calls are TRBV25-1 and TRBJ1-3, with TRBD1 as a possible D gene (5 bases). Germline values: CDR1 MGHDK, CDR2 SYGVNS. Between the trimmed V and J ends, which lost 8 bases and 0 bases, there was a span of 14 bases. The CDR3 runs to 15 residues. CDR3: CASPLLDNSGNTIYF. The CDR3 nucleotides read TGTGCCAGCCCCCTACTGGACAACTCTGGAAACACCATATATTTT. The variable domain in full, completed from reference TRBV25-1 and TRBJ1-3, reads EADIYQTPRYLVIGTGKKITLECSQTMGHDKMYWYQQDPGMELHLIHYSYGVNSTEKGDLSSESTVSRIRTEHFPLTLESARPSHTSQYLCASPLLDNSGNTIYFGEGSWLTVV.

V and J are TRBV5-1 and TRBJ2-1, with a weak D call TRBD1 (6 bases). The germline V gene has CDR1 SGHRS and CDR2 YFSETQ. The CDR3 spans 15 residues. Trimming removed 5 bases at V and 0 bases at J, with 12 bases between. Here the CDR3 DNA reads TGCGCCAGCAGTTTAGACAGGTCCTCCTACAATGAGCAGTTCTTC. Translated, it gives CASSLDRSSYNEQFF.

The chain uses TRBV7-2 and TRBJ2-7; the match to TRBD2 covers 8 bases. Germline CDR1 reads SGHTA; CDR2 reads FQGNSA. After removal of 4 bases from V and 3 bases from J, the junction contained 8 bases not matched to a gene. The CDR3 runs to 15 residues. In DNA, the CDR3 is TGTGCCAGCAGCTCTGGGACTAGGAGGGGCTACGAGCAGTACTTC. This codes for CASSSGTRRGYEQYF.

This chain joins TRBV5-1 and TRBJ2-7; TRBD1 matches 9 bases. Trimming cost V 4 bases and J 7 bases; bases outside gene matches: 12. The CDR3 is 15 amino acids. Germline CDR1 SGHRS, CDR2 YFSETQ. For the CDR3, the DNA is TGCGCCAGCAGCCCCCAAGGACAGGGGTCGGGAGAGCAGTACTTC. Translated, it gives CASSPQGQGSGEQYF. The complete variable domain, with remaining parts taken from reference TRBV5-1 and TRBJ2-7, reads KAGVTQTPRYLIKTRGQQVTLSCSPISGHRSVSWYQQTPGQGLQFLFEYFSETQRNKGNFPGRFSGRQFSNSRSEMNVSTLELGDSALYLCASSPQGQGSGEQYFGPGTRLTVT.

The genes are TRBV3-1 (or the pseudogene TRBV3-2) and TRBJ2-7, with 15 bases that match TRBD2. V lost 4 bases to trimming and J lost 6 bases; unmatched junction nucleotides: 13. CDR1 and CDR2 (germline): LGHDT, YNNKEL (reference sequence). This CDR3 contains 18 residues. CDR3 sequence: CASSPTRTSGRAGFEQYF. DNA for the CDR3: TGTGCCAGCAGCCCCACACGGACTAGCGGGAGGGCCGGTTTCGAGCAGTACTTC.

The genes are TRBV6-5 and TRBJ1-5; TRBD1 agrees at 7 bases. CDR1 MNHEY and CDR2 SVGAGI come from the germline V gene. The CDR3 is 15 amino acids. V trimming: 0 bases; J trimming: 5 bases; junction bases outside the gene matches: 4. In DNA form, the CDR3 reads TGTGCCAGCAGTTACTCGCACAGGGGTGATCAGCCCCAGCATTTT. This codes for CASSYSHRGDQPQHF.

This chain connects TRBV6-5 to TRBJ2-3; 7 bases align to TRBD1. Germline V lookup: CDR1 MNHEY, CDR2 SVGAGI. CDR3 length: 13 amino acids. V lost 8 bases to trimming and J lost 4 bases; unmatched junction nucleotides: 6. As DNA, the CDR3 is TGTGCCAGCCAAGACAGGGCCCCAGATACGCAGTATTTT. This gives the protein CASQDRAPDTQYF.

The chain uses TRBV6-4 and TRBJ1-1; D gene unclear. Germline loops: CDR1 MRHNA, CDR2 SNTAGT. V lost 3 bases and J lost 1, with 6 bases in between. This CDR3 has 13 amino acids. The CDR3 reads CASSEGRNTEAFF. Here the CDR3 DNA reads TGTGCCAGCAGTGAAGGGAGGAACACTGAAGCTTTCTTT.

Only one count was recorded for this clone. The chain recombines TRBV15 with TRBJ2-3; TRBD2 is a possible D gene (6 bases). The CDR3 loop spans 15 amino acids. Germline CDR1 and CDR2: LNHNV and YYDKDF (reference sequence). Between the trimmed V and J ends, which lost 3 bases and 2 bases, there was a span of 12 bases. The CDR3 nucleotides are TGTGCCACCAGCAGTGAGGGGAGGATCACAGATACGCAGTATTTT. Encoded protein: CATSSEGRITDTQYF.